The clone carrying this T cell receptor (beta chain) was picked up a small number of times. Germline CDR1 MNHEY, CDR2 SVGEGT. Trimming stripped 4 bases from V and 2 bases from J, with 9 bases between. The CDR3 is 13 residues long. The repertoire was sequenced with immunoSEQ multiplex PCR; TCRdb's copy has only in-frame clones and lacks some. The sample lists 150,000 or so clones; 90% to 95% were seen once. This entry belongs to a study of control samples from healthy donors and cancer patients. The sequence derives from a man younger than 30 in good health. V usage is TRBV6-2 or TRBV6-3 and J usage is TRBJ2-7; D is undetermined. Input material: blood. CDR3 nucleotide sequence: TGTGCCAGCAGTTTCTCGGCAGCCTACGAGCAGTACTTC. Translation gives CASSFSAAYEQYF.